This T cell receptor (beta chain) was retrieved from a study of sequential checkpoint blockade in melanoma. Produced via immunoSEQ multiplex PCR; TCRdb's table is partial and in-frame only. Of fewer than 3,500 clones listed, approximately 17% are singletons. CDR3 length equals 12 residues. Germline V lookup: CDR1 GTSNPN, CDR2 SVGIG (reference sequence). Trimming took 1 base from V and 7 from J, leaving 8 bases between them. Treatment noted: randomized to nivolumab then ipilimumab (arm A) or the reverse (arm B). The receptor comes from a human donor with melanoma. The rearrangement joins TRBV30 to TRBJ2-1; a weak D match, TRBD2 (5 bases). The specimen comprised tumor tissue (inferred from file names), sampled from a patient given nivolumab and ipilimumab in sequence. The chain's CDR3 is CAWSARRNEQFF. CDR3 sequence (DNA): TGTGCCTGGAGTGCGAGGAGGAATGAGCAGTTCTTC.